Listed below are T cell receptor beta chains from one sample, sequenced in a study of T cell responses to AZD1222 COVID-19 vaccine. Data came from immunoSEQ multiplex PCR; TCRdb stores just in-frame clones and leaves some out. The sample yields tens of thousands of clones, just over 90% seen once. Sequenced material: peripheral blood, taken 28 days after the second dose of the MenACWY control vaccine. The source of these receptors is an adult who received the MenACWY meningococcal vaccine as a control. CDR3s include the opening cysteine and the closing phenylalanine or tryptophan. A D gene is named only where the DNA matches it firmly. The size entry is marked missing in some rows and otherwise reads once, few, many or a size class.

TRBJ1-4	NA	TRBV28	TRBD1	TGTGCCAGCACCCGAAGAGGGGGCTCCGTTCGGCTGTTTTTT	CASTRRGGSVRLFF
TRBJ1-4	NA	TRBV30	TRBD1	TGTGCCTGGAGTGAAGGGACAGGGTTTGAAAAACTGTTTTTT	CAWSEGTGFEKLFF
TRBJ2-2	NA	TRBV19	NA	TGTGCCAGTAGTATCAGGAGGGAAGTATCCGGGGAGCTGTTTTTT	CASSIRREVSGELFF
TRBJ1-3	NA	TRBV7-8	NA	TGTGCCAGCAGCTTGTTCGGAAACACCATATATTTT	CASSLFGNTIYF
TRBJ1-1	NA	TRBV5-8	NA	TGTGCCAGCAGCTTCCTCCTGACAGCCACCGTTGAAGCTTTCTTT	CASSFLLTATVEAFF
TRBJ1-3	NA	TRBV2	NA	TGTGCCACCTCGGGAGGGAGCTCTGGAAACACCATATATTTT	CATSGGSSGNTIYF
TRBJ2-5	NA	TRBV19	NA	TGTGCCAGTAAAAGCGGTCAGGGGCAGACCCAGTACTTC	CASKSGQGQTQYF
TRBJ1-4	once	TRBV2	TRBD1	TGTGCCAGTCGTGGGGGGACAGGGAACGAAAAACTGTTTTTT	CASRGGTGNEKLFF
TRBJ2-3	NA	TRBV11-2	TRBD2	TGTGCCAGCGGGCGGGGAGCGGGAGGGCCAGATACGCAGTATTTT	CASGRGAGGPDTQYF
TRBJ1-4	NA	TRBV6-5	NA	TGTGCCAGCAGTTACTCGACAGCAACTAATGAAAAACTGTTTTTT	CASSYSTATNEKLFF
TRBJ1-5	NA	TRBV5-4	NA	TGTGCCAGCAGCTATATGGGTCAGAGTCAGCCCCAGCATTTT	CASSYMGQSQPQHF
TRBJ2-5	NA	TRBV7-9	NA	TGTGCCAGCAGGTCGCCAGGGGATCAAGAGACCCAGTACTTC	CASRSPGDQETQYF
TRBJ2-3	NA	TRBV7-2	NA	TGTGCCAGCAGCTTGACAAGGGGCGCAGATACGCAGTATTTT	CASSLTRGADTQYF
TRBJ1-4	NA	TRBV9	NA	TGTGCCAGCAGCGGTACCGGGACGGACACGGAGGAAAAACTGTTTTTT	CASSGTGTDTEEKLFF
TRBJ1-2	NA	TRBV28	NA	TGTGCCAGCAGACAGGTTTATGGCTACACCTTC	CASRQVYGYTF
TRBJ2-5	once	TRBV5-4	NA	TGTGCCAGCAGCTATTGGGGGCAAGAGACCCAGTACTTC	CASSYWGQETQYF
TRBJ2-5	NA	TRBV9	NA	TGTGCCAGCAGCCCCCCTCTCTGGGACCCCGCCAAAGAGACCCAGTACTTC	CASSPPLWDPAKETQYF
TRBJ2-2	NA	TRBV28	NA	TGTGCCAGCAGTCCAGGAGGGGAAGGAACCGGGGAGCTGTTTTTT	CASSPGGEGTGELFF
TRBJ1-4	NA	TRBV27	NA	TGTGCCAGCAGTTTACAGGTTTCAACTAATGAAAAACTGTTTTTT	CASSLQVSTNEKLFF
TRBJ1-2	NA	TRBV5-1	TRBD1	TGCGCCAGCAGCTACGGGACAGGGGCGAACGCAGGGGATGGCTACACCTTC	CASSYGTGANAGDGYTF
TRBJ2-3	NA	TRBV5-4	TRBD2	TGTGCCAGCAGCTTGGGGGCGGGAGGAGCAGATACGCAGTATTTT	CASSLGAGGADTQYF
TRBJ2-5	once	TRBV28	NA	TGTGCCAGCAGTTTAGGGGGTAGGGAGACCCAGTACTTC	CASSLGGRETQYF
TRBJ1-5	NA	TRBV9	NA	TGTGCCAGCAGCACAGGGCCAGCTAGCAATCAGCCCCAGCATTTT	CASSTGPASNQPQHF
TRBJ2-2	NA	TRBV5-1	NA	TGCGCCAGCAGCCGGTGGGCCGAGACGACGAACACCGGGGAGCTGTTTTTT	CASSRWAETTNTGELFF
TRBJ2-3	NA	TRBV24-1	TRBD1	TGTGCCACCAGTGACCGGACAGGGGGGAAGACAGATACGCAGTATTTT	CATSDRTGGKTDTQYF
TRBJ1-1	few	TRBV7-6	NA	TGTGCCAGCAGCTTACGGACACTTCGAGGCACTGAAGCTTTCTTT	CASSLRTLRGTEAFF
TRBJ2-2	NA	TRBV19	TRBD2	TGTGCCAGTAGTCTCCATAGCGGGAGTAACACCGGGGAGCTGTTTTTT	CASSLHSGSNTGELFF
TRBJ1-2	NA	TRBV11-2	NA	TGTGCCAGCAGCCTATTAGGGAGCTGGGACGCTCCTCTGGATTATGGCTACACCTTC	CASSLLGSWDAPLDYGYTF
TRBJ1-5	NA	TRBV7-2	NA	TGTGCCAGCAGCTTAGATATTAGACAGCCCCAGCATTTT	CASSLDIRQPQHF